The 18 T cell receptor beta chains listed next were all sequenced from one sample in a study of PD-1 blockade in classical Hodgkin lymphoma. Here immunoSEQ multiplex PCR was the method, and the copy in TCRdb shows in-frame clones only, minus some. The sample holds some 22,000 clones; around three quarters are singletons and the top ten take about a sixth. Each patient experienced a relapse that followed autologous stem cell transplantation, and brentuximab vedotin exposure varied. The specimen was peripheral blood mononuclear cells (PBMCs), collected before the second cycle of nivolumab. Source of these receptors: a human donor with classical Hodgkin lymphoma.

The chain joins TRBV10-2 to TRBJ2-5; 15 nucleotides line up with TRBD2. The CDR3 sequence is 20 residues long. Unmatched junction bases numbered 13, after V lost 3 bases and J lost 2 bases. The germline gives CDR1 WSHSY, CDR2 SAAADI. In DNA, the CDR3 is TGCGCCAGCAGTGACTCGCATTTGGGACTAGCGGGAGGAAAACAAGAGACCCAGTACTTC. Translation: CASSDSHLGLAGGKQETQYF.

The V call is TRBV5-6, the J call TRBJ2-1, with TRBD2 as a possible D gene (6 bases). CDR3 length equals 15 residues. Trimming removed 4 bases from V and 7 bases from J, with 18 bases in between. Germline CDR1 SGHDT, CDR2 YYEEEE. This chain's CDR3 is CASSRAGGVGNEQFF. The CDR3 DNA follows: TGTGCCAGCAGCAGAGCGGGTGGAGTGGGTAATGAGCAGTTCTTC.

The chain is built from TRBV4-1 and TRBJ1-5; possibly TRBD1 for D (5 bases). V gave up 3 bases and J gave up 7 bases, with 19 bases separating them. This CDR3 contains 16 residues. Germline V gives CDR1 MGHRA, CDR2 YSYEKL. CDR3 sequence: CASSHLLTATLQPQHF. The CDR3 DNA reads TGCGCCAGCAGCCACTTATTGACAGCCACATTACAGCCCCAGCATTTT.

V gene TRBV4-1 combines with J gene TRBJ2-3, with a tentative D call TRBD1 (5 bases). V gave up 6 bases and J gave up 2 bases, with 9 bases separating them. CDR3 size: 13 residues. Germline V gene sequence: CDR1 MGHRA, CDR2 YSYEKL. CDR3 protein: CASSKTDTDTQYF. The CDR3, as DNA: TGCGCCAGCAGTAAGACAGACACAGATACGCAGTATTTT.

The chain's CDR3 is CASSPPRDVSYEQYF. The CDR3 DNA reads TGTGCCAGCAGCCCCCCCCGGGACGTATCCTACGAGCAGTACTTC. V is TRBV13 and J is TRBJ2-5; perhaps D is TRBD1 or TRBD2 (5 bases each). The end of the DNA aligns better with TRBJ2-7, so the J call may be wrong. CDR3 length equals 15 residues. Germline loops: CDR1 PRHDT, CDR2 FYEKMQ (reference sequence).

The V and J genes are TRBV27 and TRBJ2-3; 7 bases map to TRBD1. Germline V gene data show CDR1 as MNHEY and CDR2 as SMNVEV (reference sequence). V shed 3 bases and J 0 bases; nucleotides not matched to a gene: 6. The CDR3 runs to 16 residues. CDR3 coding DNA: TGTGCCAGCAGTTTCCGACAGGGACAAAGCACAGATACGCAGTATTTT. This codes for CASSFRQGQSTDTQYF.

The V and J genes are TRBV6-5 and TRBJ2-5; D gene unclear. Trimming cost V 4 bases and J 2 bases, with 11 bases left between them. From germline, CDR1 is MNHEY and CDR2 SVGAGI. The length of the CDR3 is 14 residues. The CDR3 is CASSSLATQETQYF. The DNA for the CDR3 is TGTGCCAGCAGTTCTTTGGCAACTCAAGAGACCCAGTACTTC.

The J gene is TRBJ1-1, the V gene TRBV10-3; D is perhaps TRBD1 (6 bases). V shed 8 bases and J shed 0 bases, with 10 bases lying between them. There are 13 residues in the CDR3. Germline CDR1 ENHRY, CDR2 SYGVKD. CDR3 protein: CAIGQTVNTEAFF. The DNA of the CDR3 is TGTGCCATCGGACAGACAGTGAACACTGAAGCTTTCTTT.

The chain joins TRBV6-1 to TRBJ2-7; D gene unclear. The CDR3 runs to 12 residues. With 8 bases removed from V and 3 bases from J, the gap between germline ends came to 11 bases. CDR1 is MNHNS and CDR2 is SASEGT in the germline V gene. The CDR3 bases are TGTGCCAGCCGGGCCACTGGCTACGAGCAGTACTTC. This encodes CASRATGYEQYF.

The V gene is TRBV6-6, the J gene TRBJ2-1, with a weak D call TRBD2 (6 bases). The CDR3 is 15 amino acids. Germline V CDR1 and CDR2: MNHNY, SVGAGI (reference sequence). Trimming stripped 6 bases from V and 0 bases from J, with 12 bases between. The CDR3 DNA follows: TGTGCCAGCAGCCGTAGCGGAAGCTCCTACAATGAGCAGTTCTTC. It is translated as CASSRSGSSYNEQFF.

The chain carries TRBV6-1 and TRBJ1-2; perhaps TRBD1 as D (5 bases). V was cut by 1 base and J by 1 base, with 10 bases left in between. CDR3 size: 15 residues. In germline, CDR1 is MNHNS, CDR2 SASEGT. The CDR3 loop reads CASSEGGAYNYGYTF. The DNA of the CDR3 is TGTGCCAGCAGTGAAGGCGGGGCGTATAACTATGGCTACACCTTC.

V is TRBV2 and J is TRBJ2-7; weak D call: TRBD1 (7 bases). V was clipped by 6 bases and J by 5 bases, with 20 bases between them. CDR1 is SNHLY, CDR2 FYNNEI, per germline. The CDR3 covers 15 residues. The CDR3 nucleotides read TGTGCCAGCAGCGAGGCGGGACAGATATCCAACGAGCAGTACTTC. Translated: CASSEAGQISNEQYF.

The J gene is TRBJ2-1, the V gene TRBV14; 13 nucleotides align to TRBD2. Germline CDR1 is SGHDN and CDR2 is FVKESK. With V trimmed by 2 bases and J by 6 bases, 7 bases remained unmatched. The CDR3 contains 17 residues. CDR3 protein: CASSQHGLAGVSNEQFF. CDR3 in DNA: TGTGCCAGCAGCCAACACGGACTAGCGGGAGTTTCCAATGAGCAGTTCTTC.

The chain is built from TRBV25-1 and TRBJ2-1; 9 bases are shared with TRBD2. From germline, CDR1 is MGHDK and CDR2 SYGVNS. The CDR3 length is 15 residues. The V and J ends lost 7 bases and 9 bases, in that order; junction bases with no gene match: 13. This CDR3 reads CASTRRAGGPSEQFF. The CDR3 DNA reads as TGTGCCAGCACCCGGAGGGCGGGAGGGCCTAGTGAGCAGTTCTTC.

CDR3 protein: CASSLGVTYEQYF. The CDR3 nucleotides read TGTGCCAGCAGCTTAGGGGTTACCTACGAGCAGTACTTC. V is TRBV11-2 and J is TRBJ2-7; D gene ambiguous. Germline-derived CDR1 and CDR2 are SGHAT and FQNNGV. Trimming cost V 1 base and J 2 bases, with 6 bases left between them. The CDR3 totals 13 residues.

The chain has TRBV18 and TRBJ2-1; the match to TRBD1 covers 7 bases. CDR1 is KGHSH and CDR2 is LQKENI in the germline V gene. V trimming: 3 bases; J trimming: 9 bases; junction bases outside the gene matches: 5. The CDR3 totals 13 residues. The CDR3 nucleotides read TGTGCCAGCTCACCTAAACAGGGGACTGAGCAGTTCTTC. Translating gives CASSPKQGTEQFF.

This chain uses TRBV27 with TRBJ2-7, with a possible D match to TRBD1 (6 bases). V was trimmed by 3 bases and J by 6 bases, leaving 9 bases between them. This CDR3 has 12 amino acids. Germline-derived CDR1 and CDR2 are MNHEY and SMNVEV (reference sequence). CDR3 in DNA: TGTGCCAGCAGTTTCAGGGGTAGCGAGCAGTACTTC. Its protein is CASSFRGSEQYF.

V usage is TRBV19 and J usage is TRBJ1-4; D not resolved. Trimming removed 8 bases at V and 8 bases at J, with 18 bases between. The CDR3 sequence is 14 residues long. CDR1 LNHDA and CDR2 SQIVND come from the germline V gene (reference sequence). The CDR3 region is CASALLHEVEKLFF. CDR3 sequence (DNA): TGTGCCAGTGCCTTACTTCACGAGGTCGAAAAACTGTTTTTT. Together with reference TRBV19 and TRBJ1-4, the CDR3 gives the full variable domain: DGGITQSPKYLFRKEGQNVTLSCEQNLNHDAMYWYRQDPGQGLRLIYYSQIVNDFQKGDIAEGYSVSREKKESFPLTVTSAQKNPTAFYLCASALLHEVEKLFFGSGTQLSVL.